This T cell receptor beta chain derives from a study of T cells after somatic rescue of genetic block. Clones were read by immunoSEQ multiplex PCR, and TCRdb kept only the in-frame ones, dropping some. The sample has tens of thousands of clones, approximately 91% seen once. J gave up 3 bases and V 6 bases, and 3 bases lay outside the gene matches. Germline V lookup: CDR1 MNHNS, CDR2 SASEGT. The CDR3 is 14 residues long. The genes are TRBV6-1 and TRBJ2-5, with 11 nucleotides matching TRBD2. The sequence came from a man aged 30 to 39. The sequencing input was peripheral blood mononuclear cells (PBMCs). The DNA of the CDR3 is TGTGCCAGCAGGCCTAGCGGGAGGAAAGAGACCCAGTACTTC. Its protein product is CASRPSGRKETQYF.